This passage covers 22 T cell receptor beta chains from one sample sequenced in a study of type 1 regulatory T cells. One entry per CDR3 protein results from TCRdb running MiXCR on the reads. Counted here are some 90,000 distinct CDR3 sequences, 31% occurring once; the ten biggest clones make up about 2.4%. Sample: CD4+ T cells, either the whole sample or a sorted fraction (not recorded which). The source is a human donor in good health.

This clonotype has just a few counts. This CDR3 reads CASSFDRGISPLHF. The CDR3 bases are TGTGCCAGCAGCTTCGACAGGGGAATTTCACCCCTCCACTTT. The V and J genes are TRBV7-2 and TRBJ1-6; 8 nucleotides align to TRBD1. Germline V CDR1 and CDR2: SGHTA, FQGNSA. V dropped 3 bases and J dropped 9; count of bases not matched to a gene: 4. CDR3 length: 14 residues.

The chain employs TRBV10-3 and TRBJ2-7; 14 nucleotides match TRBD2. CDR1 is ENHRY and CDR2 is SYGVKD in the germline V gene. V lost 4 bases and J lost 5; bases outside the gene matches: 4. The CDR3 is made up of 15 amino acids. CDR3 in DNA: TGTGCCATCAGTGGGGGACTAGCGGGAGCCCACGAGCAGTACTTC. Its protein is CAISGGLAGAHEQYF.

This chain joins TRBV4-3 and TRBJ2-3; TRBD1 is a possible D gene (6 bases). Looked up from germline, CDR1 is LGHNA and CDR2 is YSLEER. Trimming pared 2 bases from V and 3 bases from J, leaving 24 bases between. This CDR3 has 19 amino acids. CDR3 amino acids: CASSQQYASGTGITDTQYF. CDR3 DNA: TGCGCCAGCAGCCAACAGTATGCCAGTGGTACAGGGATTACAGATACGCAGTATTTT.

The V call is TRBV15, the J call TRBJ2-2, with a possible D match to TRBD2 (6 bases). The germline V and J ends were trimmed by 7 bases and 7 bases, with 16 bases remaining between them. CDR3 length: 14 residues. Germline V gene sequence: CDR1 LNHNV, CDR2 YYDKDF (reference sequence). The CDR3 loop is CATKTGLLGGELFF. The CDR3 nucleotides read TGTGCCACCAAGACGGGACTCCTAGGCGGGGAGCTGTTTTTT. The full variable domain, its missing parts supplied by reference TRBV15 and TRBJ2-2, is DAMVIQNPRYQVTQFGKPVTLSCSQTLNHNVMYWYQQKSSQAPKLLFHYYDKDFNNEADTPDNFQSRRPNTSFCFLDIRSPGLGDTAMYLCATKTGLLGGELFFGEGSRLTVL.

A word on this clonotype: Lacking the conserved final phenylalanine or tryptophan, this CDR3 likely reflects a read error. The CDR3: CASSFGGAETGANVLTL. The CDR3 nucleotides are TGTGCCAGCAGCTTCGGGGGCGCCGAAACTGGGGCCAACGTCCTGACTCTC. The chain couples TRBV7-8 to TRBJ2-6, with D perhaps assigned TRBD1 or TRBD2 (6 bases each). Trimming removed 3 bases from V and 2 bases from J, with 14 bases in between. Looked up from germline, CDR1 is SGHVS and CDR2 is FQNEAQ. The CDR3 runs to 17 residues.

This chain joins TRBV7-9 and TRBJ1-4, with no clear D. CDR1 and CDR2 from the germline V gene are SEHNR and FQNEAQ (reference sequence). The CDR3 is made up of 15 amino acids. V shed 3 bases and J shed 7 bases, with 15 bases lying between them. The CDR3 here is CASSFEGNIGEKLFF. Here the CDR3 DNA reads TGTGCCAGCAGCTTCGAGGGTAATATAGGTGAAAAACTGTTTTTT. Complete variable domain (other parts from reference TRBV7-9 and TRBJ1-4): DTGVSQNPRHKITKRGQNVTFRCDPISEHNRLYWYRQTLGQGPEFLTYFQNEAQLEKSRLLSDRFSAERPKGSFSTLEIQRTEQGDSAMYLCASSFEGNIGEKLFFGSGTQLSVL.

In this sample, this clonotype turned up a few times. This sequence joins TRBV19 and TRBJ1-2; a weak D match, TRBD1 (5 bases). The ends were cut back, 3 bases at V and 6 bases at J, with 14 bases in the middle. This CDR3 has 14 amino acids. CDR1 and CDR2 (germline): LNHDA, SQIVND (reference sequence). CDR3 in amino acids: CASSIVGTGDGYTF. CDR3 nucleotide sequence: TGTGCCAGTAGTATCGTGGGGACGGGAGATGGCTACACCTTC.

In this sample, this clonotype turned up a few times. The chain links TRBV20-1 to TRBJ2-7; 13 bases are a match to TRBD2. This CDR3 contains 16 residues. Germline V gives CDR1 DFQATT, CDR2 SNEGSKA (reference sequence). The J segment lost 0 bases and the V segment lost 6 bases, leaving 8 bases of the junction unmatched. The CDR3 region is CSARTSGSRGSYEQYF. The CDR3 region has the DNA TGCAGTGCCCGGACTAGCGGGAGCCGCGGCTCCTACGAGCAGTACTTC.

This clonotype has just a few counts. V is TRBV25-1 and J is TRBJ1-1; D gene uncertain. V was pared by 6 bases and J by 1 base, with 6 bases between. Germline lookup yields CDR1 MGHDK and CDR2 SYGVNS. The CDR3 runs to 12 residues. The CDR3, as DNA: TGTGCCAGCAGGGTCAAGAACACTGAAGCTTTCTTT. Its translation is CASRVKNTEAFF.

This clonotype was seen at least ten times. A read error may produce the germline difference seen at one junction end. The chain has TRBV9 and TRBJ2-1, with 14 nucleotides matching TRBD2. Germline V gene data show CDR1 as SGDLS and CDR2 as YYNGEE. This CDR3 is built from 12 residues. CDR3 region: CASSAGLAGVVF. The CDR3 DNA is TGTGCCAGCAGCGCGGGACTAGCGGGAGTAGTCTTC.

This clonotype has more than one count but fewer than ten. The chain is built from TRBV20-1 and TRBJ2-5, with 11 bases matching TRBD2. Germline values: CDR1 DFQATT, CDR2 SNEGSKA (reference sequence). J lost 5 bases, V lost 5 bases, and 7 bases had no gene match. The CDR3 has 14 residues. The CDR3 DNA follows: TGCAGTGCTTATAGCGGGAGGGCCGGCGAGACCCAGTACTTC. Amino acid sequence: CSAYSGRAGETQYF.

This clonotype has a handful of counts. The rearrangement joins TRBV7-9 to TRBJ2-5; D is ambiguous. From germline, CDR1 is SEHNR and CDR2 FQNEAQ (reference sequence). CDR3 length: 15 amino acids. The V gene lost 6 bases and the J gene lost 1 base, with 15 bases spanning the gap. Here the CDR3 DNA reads TGTGCCAGCAGTCCCCTGACTGCGCTCCAAGAGACCCAGTACTTC. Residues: CASSPLTALQETQYF.

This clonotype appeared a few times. The CDR3 DNA reads TGTGCCAGCAGCTCCCGTAGAGACAAGTCCTACGAGCAGTACTTC. Its translation: CASSSRRDKSYEQYF. The J gene is TRBJ2-7, the V gene TRBV7-2; unclear D gene. The germline V gene has CDR1 SGHTA and CDR2 FQGNSA. The CDR3 has 15 residues. The ends were cut back, 4 bases at V and 1 base at J, with 14 bases in the middle.

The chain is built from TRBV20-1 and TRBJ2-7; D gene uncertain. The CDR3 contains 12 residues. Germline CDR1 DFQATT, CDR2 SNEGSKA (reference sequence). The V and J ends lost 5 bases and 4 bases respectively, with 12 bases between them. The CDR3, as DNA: TGCAGTGCTGCCCACGTAGGGTACGAGCAGTACTTC. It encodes CSAAHVGYEQYF.

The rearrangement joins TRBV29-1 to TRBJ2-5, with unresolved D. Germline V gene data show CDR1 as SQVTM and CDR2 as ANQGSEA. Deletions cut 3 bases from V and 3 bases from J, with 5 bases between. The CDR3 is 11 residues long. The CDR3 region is CSVEGKETQYF. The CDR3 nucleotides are TGCAGCGTTGAGGGAAAAGAGACCCAGTACTTC.

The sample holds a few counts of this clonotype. CDR3 protein: CASSPDGGQYGYTF. The CDR3 coding sequence is TGTGCCAGCAGTCCCGACGGCGGTCAGTACGGCTACACCTTC. J is TRBJ1-2 and V is TRBV7-9; D is ambiguous. V dropped 6 bases and J dropped 8 bases, with 19 bases sitting between them. The CDR3 is made up of 14 amino acids. CDR1 and CDR2 from the germline V gene are SEHNR and FQNEAQ (reference sequence).

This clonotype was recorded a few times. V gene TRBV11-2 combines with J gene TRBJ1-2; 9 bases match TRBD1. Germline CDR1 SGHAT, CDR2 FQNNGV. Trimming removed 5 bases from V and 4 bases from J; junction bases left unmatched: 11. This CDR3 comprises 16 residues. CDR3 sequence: CASSLRTGDVGYGYTF. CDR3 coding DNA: TGTGCCAGCAGCCTGAGGACAGGGGATGTAGGCTATGGCTACACCTTC.

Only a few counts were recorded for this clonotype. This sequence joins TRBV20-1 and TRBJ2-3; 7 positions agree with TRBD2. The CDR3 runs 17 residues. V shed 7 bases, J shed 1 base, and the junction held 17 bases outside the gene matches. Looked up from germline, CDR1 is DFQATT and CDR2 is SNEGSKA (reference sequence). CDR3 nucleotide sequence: TGCAGTGGGCGCAACCCCTTCAGCGGGAAGCGCACAGATACGCAGTATTTT. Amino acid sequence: CSGRNPFSGKRTDTQYF.

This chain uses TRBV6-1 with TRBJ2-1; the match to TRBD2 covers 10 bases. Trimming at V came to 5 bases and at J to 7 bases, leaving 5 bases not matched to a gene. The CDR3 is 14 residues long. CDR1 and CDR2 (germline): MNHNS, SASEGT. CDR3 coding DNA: TGTGCCAGCAGTAAACTAGCGGGAAATAATGAGCAGTTCTTC. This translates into CASSKLAGNNEQFF.

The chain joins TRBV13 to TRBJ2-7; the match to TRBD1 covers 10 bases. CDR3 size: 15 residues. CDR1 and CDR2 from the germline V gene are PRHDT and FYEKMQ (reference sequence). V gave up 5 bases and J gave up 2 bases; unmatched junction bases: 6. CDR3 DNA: TGTGCCAGCAGCGCGTCCGGGACAGGGGCCTACGAGCAGTACTTC. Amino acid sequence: CASSASGTGAYEQYF. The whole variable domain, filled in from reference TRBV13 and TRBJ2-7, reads AAGVIQSPRHLIKEKRETATLKCYPIPRHDTVYWYQQGPGQDPQFLISFYEKMQSDKGSIPDRFSAQQFSDYHSELNMSSLELGDSALYFCASSASGTGAYEQYFGPGTRLTVT.

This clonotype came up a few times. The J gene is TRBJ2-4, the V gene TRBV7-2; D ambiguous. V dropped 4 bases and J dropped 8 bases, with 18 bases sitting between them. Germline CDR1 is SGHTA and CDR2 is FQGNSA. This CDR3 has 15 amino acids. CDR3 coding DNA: TGTGCCAGCAGCTCAAAGCTGAATTTCGTGGACATTCAGTACTTC. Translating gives CASSSKLNFVDIQYF.

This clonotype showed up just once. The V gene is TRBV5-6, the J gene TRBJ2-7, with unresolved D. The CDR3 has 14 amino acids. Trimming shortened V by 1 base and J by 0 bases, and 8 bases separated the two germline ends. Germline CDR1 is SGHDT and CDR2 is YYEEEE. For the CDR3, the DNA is TGTGCCAGCAGCTTGCTCGAAGACTCCTACGAGCAGTACTTC. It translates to CASSLLEDSYEQYF.